These 21 T cell receptor beta chains were all obtained from the same sample, sequenced in a study of shared clonotypes between healthy human individuals. Sequencing was performed with immunoSEQ multiplex PCR; in TCRdb, only in-frame clones are kept and a portion is missing. The table has fewer than 3 million clones, roughly 92% seen once. The sample was naive CD4+ T cells from PBMCs. Documented subset: CD45RA+ positively selected. Source of these receptors: a man aged 18-30 years in good health. Some clones in this sample may be carry-over from other donors' samples.

The chain carries TRBV6-5 and TRBJ2-2; tentatively, D is TRBD2 (5 bases). The ends were cut back, 0 bases at V and 5 bases at J, with 10 bases in the middle. Germline CDR1 is MNHEY and CDR2 is SVGAGI. The CDR3 consists of 15 residues. The chain's CDR3 is CASSYSGLKTGELFF. The CDR3 nucleotides are TGTGCCAGCAGTTACTCTGGACTTAAAACCGGGGAGCTGTTTTTT.

The rearrangement links TRBV15 to TRBJ2-1, with no clear D. Trimming removed 5 bases at V and 5 bases at J, with 10 bases between. Per the germline V gene, CDR1 is LNHNV and CDR2 is YYDKDF (reference sequence). This CDR3 is built from 13 residues. CDR3 residues: CATSRRPNNEQFF. CDR3 DNA: TGTGCCACCAGCCGGAGACCCAACAATGAGCAGTTCTTC.

As for this clone: This same CDR3 is encoded by further DNA sequences in the sample. The chain uses TRBV6-5 and TRBJ2-7; D uncertain. The CDR3 loop spans 13 amino acids. CDR1 is MNHEY, CDR2 SVGAGI, per germline. Trimming pared 3 bases from V and 2 bases from J, leaving 8 bases between. Here the CDR3 reads CASSYRQAYEQYF. In DNA form, the CDR3 reads TGTGCCAGCAGTTATCGGCAGGCCTACGAGCAGTACTTC.

V is TRBV5-4 and J is TRBJ1-3; perhaps TRBD1 as D (5 bases). Per germline, CDR1 SGHNT and CDR2 YYREEE (reference sequence). This CDR3 spans 18 amino acids. Trimming took 4 bases from V and 4 from J, leaving 24 bases between them. The DNA for the CDR3 is TGTGCCAGCAGCGTAGGGGACCCCAGGGTTGAATACGGAAACACCATATATTTT. This codes for CASSVGDPRVEYGNTIYF.

The genes are TRBV5-4 and TRBJ1-2; 9 positions match TRBD1. Trimming cost V 4 bases and J 6 bases; bases outside gene matches: 4. The CDR3 consists of 13 residues. Germline V gene data show CDR1 as SGHNT and CDR2 as YYREEE (reference sequence). The CDR3 is CASSTGGHNGYTF. CDR3 nucleotide sequence: TGTGCCAGCAGCACAGGGGGCCATAATGGCTACACCTTC.

The chain has TRBV5-6 and TRBJ2-7; D remains unclear. Trimming removed 1 base from V and 0 bases from J, with 11 bases in between. Germline lookup yields CDR1 SGHDT and CDR2 YYEEEE. The CDR3 runs to 15 residues. The CDR3 DNA reads TGTGCCAGCAGCTTGAGAGTCGTCGGCTCCTACGAGCAGTACTTC. This encodes CASSLRVVGSYEQYF.

V usage is TRBV7-2 and J usage is TRBJ2-7; 8 bases fit TRBD1. The trim removed 5 bases at V and 3 bases at J, leaving 6 bases unmatched. The CDR3 has 14 amino acids. Germline CDR1 is SGHTA and CDR2 is FQGNSA. The CDR3 DNA reads as TGTGCCAGCAGCCCCTGGGACAGGAGCTACGAGCAGTACTTC. It codes for CASSPWDRSYEQYF.

In this sample, this clone turned up a few times. This chain joins TRBV7-9 and TRBJ1-4; D unresolved. The CDR3 sequence is 14 residues long. The germline V and J ends were trimmed by 7 bases and 7 bases, with 16 bases remaining between them. CDR1 SEHNR and CDR2 FQNEAQ come from the germline V gene (reference sequence). In DNA, the CDR3 is TGTGCCAGCACCCGAAGTGGGGTTGGTGAAAAACTGTTTTTT. This gives the protein CASTRSGVGEKLFF.

The rearrangement joins TRBV7-2 to TRBJ1-2; no definite D call. Germline CDR1 and CDR2: SGHTA and FQGNSA. This CDR3 contains 13 residues. The V end lost 8 bases, the J end lost 8 bases, and 18 bases lay between the germline ends. CDR3 residues: CASSPGFGRGYTF. The DNA of the CDR3 is TGTGCCAGCTCCCCCGGGTTTGGGCGCGGCTACACCTTC.

This chain uses TRBV7-2 with TRBJ2-1, with 8 positions matching TRBD2. CDR3 length: 16 residues. Unmatched junction bases numbered 10, after V lost 9 bases and J lost 0 bases. Germline V CDR1 and CDR2: SGHTA, FQGNSA. This CDR3 reads CASRLGGTSSYNEQFF. The CDR3 DNA is TGTGCCAGTCGATTAGGCGGGACTAGCTCCTACAATGAGCAGTTCTTC. Looking up the rest from reference TRBV7-2 and TRBJ2-1 gives the full variable domain: GAGVSQSPSNKVTEKGKDVELRCDPISGHTALYWYRQSLGQGLEFLIYFQGNSAPDKSGLPSDRFSAERTGGSVSTLTIQRTQQEDSAVYLCASRLGGTSSYNEQFFGPGTRLTVL.

The chain has TRBV6-5 and TRBJ1-1; D gene ambiguous. Germline V gene sequence: CDR1 MNHEY, CDR2 SVGAGI. CDR3 length equals 12 residues. Trimming pared 4 bases from V and 1 base from J, leaving 4 bases between. CDR3 amino acids: CASSWGNTEAFF. As DNA, the CDR3 is TGTGCCAGCAGTTGGGGGAACACTGAAGCTTTCTTT.

This sequence joins TRBV30 and TRBJ2-4; 7 bases map to TRBD2. The CDR3 is 11 amino acids. The junction had 4 bases not matched to a gene; V was cut back by 4 bases and J by 10 bases. CDR1 is GTSNPN and CDR2 is SVGIG in the germline V gene (reference sequence). CDR3 in DNA: TGTGCCTGGACTAGCGGAGCAATTCAGTACTTC. As protein: CAWTSGAIQYF.

J is TRBJ1-3 and V is TRBV5-1; D not certain. Germline CDR1 is SGHRS and CDR2 is YFSETQ. CDR3 length equals 15 residues. Trimming cost V 8 bases and J 0 bases, with 15 bases left between them. CDR3 residues: CASVLEPSSGNTIYF. The CDR3 DNA sequence: TGCGCCAGTGTATTGGAGCCCAGCTCTGGAAACACCATATATTTT.

This CDR3 is CASSLGGTVAYEQYF. CDR3 nucleotide sequence: TGTGCCAGCAGCTTAGGCGGGACTGTAGCCTACGAGCAGTACTTC. The chain uses TRBV11-2 and TRBJ2-7, with a possible D match to TRBD2 (6 bases). Trimming took off 1 base at V and 2 bases at J, with 12 bases between the two ends. From germline, CDR1 is SGHAT and CDR2 FQNNGV. The CDR3 covers 15 residues.

This sequence joins TRBV10-2 and TRBJ1-1; D is perhaps TRBD1 (6 bases). Germline CDR1 and CDR2: WSHSY and SAAADI. The CDR3 runs 12 residues. The V and J ends lost 4 bases and 6 bases respectively, with 9 bases between them. The CDR3 region has the DNA TGCGCCAGCAGTGGAGGGGGGCCTGAAGCTTTCTTT. It yields the protein CASSGGGPEAFF.

The chain employs TRBV7-3 and TRBJ2-1; the match to TRBD2 covers 7 bases. Per the germline V gene, CDR1 is SGHTA and CDR2 is FQGTGA. V lost 3 bases to trimming and J lost 7 bases; unmatched junction nucleotides: 6. The CDR3 is made up of 14 amino acids. The CDR3 sequence is CASSFGAGENEQFF. CDR3 coding DNA: TGTGCCAGCAGCTTCGGCGCGGGAGAGAATGAGCAGTTCTTC.

The rearrangement joins TRBV4-3 to TRBJ2-3; 8 bases are a match to TRBD2. The CDR3 contains 17 residues. V shed 3 bases, J shed 2 bases, and the junction held 10 bases outside the gene matches. The germline V gene has CDR1 LGHNA and CDR2 YSLEER. Written as DNA, the CDR3 is TGCGCCAGCAGCCAGGCCGGGACTAGAGGGTACACAGATACGCAGTATTTT. It specifies CASSQAGTRGYTDTQYF.

The chain is built from TRBV5-1 and TRBJ1-2, with a tentative D call TRBD1 (5 bases). Germline V gene lookup returns CDR1 SGHRS and CDR2 YFSETQ. The length of the CDR3 is 15 residues. Trimming took 4 bases from V and 2 from J, leaving 15 bases between them. This chain's CDR3 is CASSREGTSNYGYTF. DNA of the CDR3: TGCGCCAGCAGCCGGGAGGGGACGTCCAACTATGGCTACACCTTC.

The chain joins TRBV5-5 to TRBJ1-2; possible D gene TRBD1, 5 bases. Germline V lookup: CDR1 SGHKS, CDR2 YYEKEE (reference sequence). CDR3 length: 14 amino acids. The V end lost 0 bases, the J end lost 4 bases, and 10 bases lay between the germline ends. The CDR3 here is CASSLGGRGYGYTF. The CDR3 nucleotides are TGTGCCAGCAGCTTGGGCGGTAGGGGCTATGGCTACACCTTC.

This clone occurred a few times. CDR3 coding DNA: TGTGCCAGCAGCTTAGGCAGGGTAGGTAGCAATCAGCCCCAGCATTTT. Its protein is CASSLGRVGSNQPQHF. The J gene is TRBJ1-5, the V gene TRBV7-2; D might be TRBD1 (5 bases). Germline V gives CDR1 SGHTA, CDR2 FQGNSA. CDR3 size: 16 residues. V lost 1 base and J lost 0, with 10 bases in between.

The chain uses TRBV5-1 and TRBJ1-1; D is unclear. The CDR3 covers 14 residues. Germline V gene lookup returns CDR1 SGHRS and CDR2 YFSETQ. V lost 6 bases and J lost 3, with 15 bases in between. This CDR3 reads CASTLRALDTEAFF. CDR3 sequence (DNA): TGCGCCAGCACCTTAAGGGCCCTCGACACTGAAGCTTTCTTT.